The clone carrying this T cell receptor (beta chain) was counted ten times or more. The antigen remains undetermined. The TCR library protocol attached unique molecular identifiers to the individual cDNA molecules. MiXCR, applied by TCRdb to the 5' RACE reads, yields one record per CDR3 protein. This sample yields some 18,000 distinct CDR3 sequences, of which 4.5% to 6.5% are seen a single time; approximately 6% belongs to the top ten. Germline CDR1 reads DFQATT; CDR2 reads SNEGSKA (reference sequence). Trimming removed 5 bases from V and 0 bases from J, with 10 bases in between. This CDR3 has 14 residues. The data were taken from a study of early T cells in non-severe SARS-CoV-2 infection. Study as a whole: It was bulk RNA from unsorted whole blood that was sequenced, and the chains were unpaired. Findings and limits, study-wide: Matching against VDJdb likely underestimated virus-specific expansions, favoring anti-spike CD8.

The chain couples TRBV20-1 to TRBJ1-4; D not resolved. Sequencing was done on a sample of whole blood. The origin of this receptor is an adult who was a healthcare worker with PCR-confirmed SARS-CoV-2 infection or an uninfected control (not recorded which). CDR3 sequence reads: CSAPQPSTNEKLFF. The CDR3 coding sequence is TGCAGTGCTCCACAGCCTTCAACTAATGAAAAACTGTTTTTT.